One sample yielded the 21 T cell receptor beta chains listed below, sequenced in a study of T-cell memory formation after mild COVID-19 (dated by TCRdb to about 2021). Receptor amplification or capture employed 5' RACE. The listed sequencing device is Illumina NovaSeq 6000. TCRdb trimmed public reads at Q25 via fastp, called clones via MiXCR and kept in-frame beta chains. CDR3 protein duplicates are merged, each entry listing the most common genes and DNA. The sample includes about 400,000 distinct CDR3 sequences, with more than 20% observed a single time. Around 12% of the sample is taken by the ten largest. The sequencing input was PBMCs or a T cell subset sorted from them (not recorded which). These receptors all come from an adult woman who had mild COVID-19 (a few samples of this study predate the infection). The sample titles of this study are shuffled in the database, so cell type and time point are left out; the donor was told from shared clones.

This clonotype was recorded a few times. This chain links TRBV29-1 with TRBJ2-1; TRBD2 might be the D (6 bases). This CDR3 has 13 amino acids. Germline V gene lookup returns CDR1 SQVTM and CDR2 ANQGSEA. V was cut by 4 bases and J by 10 bases, with 17 bases left in between. The CDR3 loop reads CSVVRTDRGEQFF. CDR3 DNA sequence: TGCAGCGTTGTTCGGACGGACCGGGGGGAGCAGTTCTTC.

The V call is TRBV11-2, the J call TRBJ2-7; the match to TRBD1 covers 10 bases. The CDR3 has 20 residues. Germline loops: CDR1 SGHAT, CDR2 FQNNGV. The V gene end was trimmed by 5 bases and the J gene end by 0 bases; junction bases not matched to a gene: 19. The CDR3 protein is CASSIRDRGRQNDFSYEQYF. The CDR3 coding sequence is TGTGCCAGCAGCATCCGGGACAGGGGTCGACAGAACGACTTCTCCTACGAGCAGTACTTC.

The chain recombines TRBV4-2 with TRBJ2-7; possible D gene TRBD2, 5 bases. Trimming pared 3 bases from V and 5 bases from J, leaving 11 bases between. The CDR3 spans 13 residues. CDR1 LGHNA and CDR2 YNFKEQ come from the germline V gene. CDR3 DNA sequence: TGTGCCAGCAGCCACCGGCCCGGGGACGAGCAGTACTTC. It encodes CASSHRPGDEQYF.

This clonotype was seen only a few times. This chain uses TRBV7-8 with TRBJ1-2; 9 bases align to TRBD1. The CDR3 covers 17 residues. Per germline, CDR1 SGHVS and CDR2 FQNEAQ. The trim removed 4 bases at V and 0 bases at J, leaving 9 bases unmatched. CDR3 coding DNA: TGTGCCAGCAGCTCCCGACAGGGGGATATGGCTAACTATGGCTACACCTTC. The encoded protein is CASSSRQGDMANYGYTF. Looking up the rest from reference TRBV7-8 and TRBJ1-2 gives the full variable domain: GAGVSQSPRYKVAKRGQDVALRCDPISGHVSLFWYQQALGQGPEFLTYFQNEAQLDKSGLPSDRFFAERPEGSVSTLKIQRTQQEDSAVYLCASSSRQGDMANYGYTFGSGTRLTVV.

The chain carries TRBV12-3 or TRBV12-4 and TRBJ2-5; the D gene is possibly TRBD2 (6 bases). The V end lost 6 bases, the J end lost 5 bases, and 31 bases lay between the germline ends. The CDR3 consists of 19 residues. The CDR3 is CASSRRGRRREEGGETQYF. The CDR3 DNA reads as TGTGCCAGCAGCCGTCGCGGCCGGCGGCGGGAAGAAGGTGGGGAGACCCAGTACTTC.

The rearrangement links TRBV7-8 to TRBJ2-1; D remains unclear. Germline lookup yields CDR1 SGHVS and CDR2 FQNEAQ. This CDR3 comprises 13 residues. The V end lost 5 bases, the J end lost 1 base, and 6 bases lay between the germline ends. CDR3 sequence reads: CASSGPSYNEQFF. The CDR3 DNA reads as TGTGCCAGCAGCGGGCCATCCTACAATGAGCAGTTCTTC.

The chain is built from TRBV19 and TRBJ1-3; D is unresolved. CDR3 length: 14 residues. From germline, CDR1 is LNHDA and CDR2 SQIVND (reference sequence). The V and J ends lost 3 bases and 0 bases respectively, with 6 bases between them. The CDR3 sequence: CASSIAGSGNTIYF. The CDR3 DNA follows: TGTGCCAGTAGTATTGCGGGCTCTGGAAACACCATATATTTT.

This clonotype has more than one count but fewer than ten. The rearrangement joins TRBV5-1 to TRBJ2-1, with 13 bases matching TRBD2. Trimming at V came to 0 bases and at J to 10 bases, leaving 10 bases not matched to a gene. The CDR3 is made up of 17 amino acids. Germline V gene sequence: CDR1 SGHRS, CDR2 YFSETQ. The CDR3 sequence: CASSLAALAGGPEEQFF. For the CDR3, the DNA is TGCGCCAGCAGCTTGGCCGCACTAGCGGGGGGGCCAGAGGAGCAGTTCTTC.

This chain connects TRBV6-2 or TRBV6-3 to TRBJ2-1, with TRBD2 matching over 9 bases. Germline V gene data show CDR1 as MNHEY and CDR2 as SVGEGT. The trim removed 5 bases at V and 10 bases at J, leaving 9 bases unmatched. There are 14 residues in the CDR3. The CDR3 here is CASSRPGLADEQFF. The CDR3 DNA reads as TGTGCCAGCAGTCGACCGGGACTAGCAGACGAGCAGTTCTTC.

This clonotype was seen more than once but under ten times. This chain joins TRBV29-1 and TRBJ2-1; 9 nucleotides match TRBD2. Germline CDR1 reads SQVTM; CDR2 reads ANQGSEA. The CDR3 covers 14 residues. The V gene end was trimmed by 2 bases and the J gene end by 8 bases; junction bases not matched to a gene: 7. CDR3 nucleotides: TGCAGCGTTGAAACGGGGCGGGGGGGCGATGAGCAGTTCTTC. Translating gives CSVETGRGGDEQFF.

The chain links TRBV27 to TRBJ2-7, with D maybe TRBD1 (6 bases). CDR1 is MNHEY, CDR2 SMNVEV, per germline (reference sequence). The ends were cut back, 3 bases at V and 2 bases at J, with 11 bases in the middle. This CDR3 has 14 amino acids. The CDR3 here is CASSLPGVPYEQYF. CDR3 coding DNA: TGTGCCAGCAGTTTGCCAGGGGTACCCTACGAGCAGTACTTC.

V and J are TRBV9 and TRBJ1-3; D is perhaps TRBD1 (5 bases). Germline V gives CDR1 SGDLS, CDR2 YYNGEE. V lost 7 bases and J 0 bases, leaving 17 bases between the germline ends. The CDR3 spans 16 residues. The CDR3 region is CASAKGRGSSGNTIYF. The CDR3 DNA reads TGTGCCAGCGCCAAGGGGAGGGGCAGCTCTGGAAACACCATATATTTT.

The gene calls are TRBV9 and TRBJ2-3; unclear D gene. In germline, CDR1 is SGDLS, CDR2 YYNGEE. This CDR3 has 14 amino acids. V was trimmed by 1 base and J by 0 bases, leaving 6 bases between them. CDR3: CASSVQVSTDTQYF. The CDR3 region has the DNA TGTGCCAGCAGCGTACAAGTTAGCACAGATACGCAGTATTTT.

V gene TRBV4-3 combines with J gene TRBJ1-1; 7 bases match TRBD1. V trimming: 5 bases; J trimming: 5 bases; junction bases outside the gene matches: 11. The CDR3 contains 15 residues. CDR1 is LGHNA, CDR2 YSLEER, per germline. The CDR3 DNA is TGCGCCAGCAGCTTTCGGGACAGTTACAGGACTGAAGCTTTCTTT. This encodes CASSFRDSYRTEAFF.

The V gene is TRBV7-9, the J gene TRBJ2-5, with 7 bases aligning to TRBD1. CDR3 length equals 14 residues. V shed 5 bases and J 2 bases; nucleotides not matched to a gene: 5. The V gene's germline CDR1 is SEHNR and CDR2 FQNEAQ (reference sequence). The CDR3 here is CASSAPRGQETQYF. The DNA for the CDR3 is TGTGCCAGCAGCGCACCCAGGGGGCAAGAGACCCAGTACTTC. Full variable domain (missing parts from reference TRBV7-9 and TRBJ2-5): DTGVSQNPRHKITKRGQNVTFRCDPISEHNRLYWYRQTLGQGPEFLTYFQNEAQLEKSRLLSDRFSAERPKGSFSTLEIQRTEQGDSAMYLCASSAPRGQETQYFGPGTRLLVL.

The rearrangement uses TRBV9 and TRBJ2-1; the match to TRBD2 covers 8 bases. Germline V gives CDR1 SGDLS, CDR2 YYNGEE. This CDR3 is built from 17 residues. V lost 0 bases, J lost 1 base, and 6 bases stayed unmatched. The CDR3 coding sequence is TGTGCCAGCAGCGTAGAGAGAAGCGGGAGTTCCTACAATGAGCAGTTCTTC. Protein sequence: CASSVERSGSSYNEQFF.

The chain employs TRBV24-1 and TRBJ1-2; D is possibly TRBD1 (6 bases). Between the trimmed V and J ends, which lost 4 bases and 4 bases, there was a span of 12 bases. The CDR3 totals 14 residues. The germline CDR1 and CDR2 sequences are KGHDR and SFDVKD. DNA for the CDR3: TGTGCCACCAGTGAGGCGGACAGAGCCTATGGCTACACCTTC. This translates into CATSEADRAYGYTF.

V gene TRBV7-2 combines with J gene TRBJ1-2, with no clear D. Germline V CDR1 and CDR2: SGHTA, FQGNSA. V was clipped by 6 bases and J by 5 bases, with 16 bases between them. The length of the CDR3 is 14 residues. As DNA, the CDR3 is TGTGCCAGCAGTCCTGAGTCCGCGGCATATGGCTACACCTTC. As protein: CASSPESAAYGYTF.

This chain uses TRBV29-1 with TRBJ2-2; D ambiguous. Germline V CDR1 and CDR2: SQVTM, ANQGSEA. V shed 6 bases and J shed 7 bases, with 6 bases lying between them. This CDR3 spans 10 amino acids. This chain's CDR3 is CSVWIGELFF. The CDR3 DNA sequence: TGCAGCGTGTGGATCGGGGAGCTGTTTTTT.

The chain combines TRBV2 with TRBJ2-7; D is undetermined. The V gene's germline CDR1 is SNHLY and CDR2 FYNNEI. The CDR3 extends over 11 amino acids. V lost 6 bases and J lost 6, with 9 bases in between. CDR3 sequence (DNA): TGTGCCAGCAGCCGGGCCGCCGAGCAGTACTTC. It translates to CASSRAAEQYF.

V gene TRBV12-3 or TRBV12-4 combines with J gene TRBJ2-1, with 9 bases aligning to TRBD1. The V gene end was trimmed by 7 bases and the J gene end by 6 bases; junction bases not matched to a gene: 7. The CDR3 runs 14 residues. The DNA of the CDR3 is TGTGCCAGCACTGCCGGGACAGGGCTCAATGAGCAGTTCTTC. It encodes CASTAGTGLNEQFF.